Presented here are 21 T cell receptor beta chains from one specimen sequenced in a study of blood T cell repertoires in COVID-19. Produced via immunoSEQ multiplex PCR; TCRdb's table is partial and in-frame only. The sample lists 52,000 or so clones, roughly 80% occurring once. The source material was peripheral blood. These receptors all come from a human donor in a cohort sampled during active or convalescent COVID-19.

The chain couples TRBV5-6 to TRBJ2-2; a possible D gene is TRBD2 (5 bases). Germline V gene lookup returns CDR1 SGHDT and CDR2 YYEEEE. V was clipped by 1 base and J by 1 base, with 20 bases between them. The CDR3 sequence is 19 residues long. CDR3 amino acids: CASSLFWLQLEGNTGELFF. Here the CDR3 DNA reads TGTGCCAGCAGCTTGTTTTGGCTACAACTAGAGGGGAACACCGGGGAGCTGTTTTTT.

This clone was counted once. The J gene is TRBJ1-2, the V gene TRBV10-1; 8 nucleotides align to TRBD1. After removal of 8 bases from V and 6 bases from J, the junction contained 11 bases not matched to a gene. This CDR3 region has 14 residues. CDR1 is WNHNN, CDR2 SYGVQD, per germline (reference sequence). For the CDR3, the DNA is TGCGCCAGCCCCCATCGGACAGGGATCCATGGCTACACCTTC. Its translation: CASPHRTGIHGYTF.

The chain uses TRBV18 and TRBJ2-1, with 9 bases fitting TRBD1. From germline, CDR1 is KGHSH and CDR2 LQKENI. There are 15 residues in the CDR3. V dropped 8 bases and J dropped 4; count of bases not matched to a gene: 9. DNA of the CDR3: TGTGCCAGCGCACAAGGGACAGGGCCTTACAATGAGCAGTTCTTC. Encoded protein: CASAQGTGPYNEQFF.

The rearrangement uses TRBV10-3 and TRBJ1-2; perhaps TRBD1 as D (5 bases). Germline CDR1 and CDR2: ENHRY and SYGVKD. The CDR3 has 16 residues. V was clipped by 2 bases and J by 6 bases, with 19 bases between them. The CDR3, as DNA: TGTGCCATCAGTGAGCCCCGGCGGGGGTTAAAGAATGGCTACACCTTC. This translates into CAISEPRRGLKNGYTF.

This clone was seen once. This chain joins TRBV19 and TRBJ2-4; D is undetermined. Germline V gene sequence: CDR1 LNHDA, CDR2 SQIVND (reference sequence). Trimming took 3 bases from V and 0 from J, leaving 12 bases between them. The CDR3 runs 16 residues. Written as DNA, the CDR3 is TGTGCCAGTAGTATCCCCGGAGCCTTAGCCAAAAACATTCAGTACTTC. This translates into CASSIPGALAKNIQYF.

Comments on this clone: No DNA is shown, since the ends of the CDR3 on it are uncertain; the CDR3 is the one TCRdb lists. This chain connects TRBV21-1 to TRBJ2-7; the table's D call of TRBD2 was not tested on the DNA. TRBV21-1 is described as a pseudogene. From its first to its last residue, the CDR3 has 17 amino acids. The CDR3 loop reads CASSKVGPGTILYEQYF.

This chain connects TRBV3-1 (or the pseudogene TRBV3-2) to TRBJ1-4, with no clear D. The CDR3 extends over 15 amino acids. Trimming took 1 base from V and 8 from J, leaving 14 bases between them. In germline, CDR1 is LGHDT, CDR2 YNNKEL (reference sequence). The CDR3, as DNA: TGTGCCAGCAGCCAAGGTGGGTCGGGGTGCGAAAAACTGTTTTTT. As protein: CASSQGGSGCEKLFF.

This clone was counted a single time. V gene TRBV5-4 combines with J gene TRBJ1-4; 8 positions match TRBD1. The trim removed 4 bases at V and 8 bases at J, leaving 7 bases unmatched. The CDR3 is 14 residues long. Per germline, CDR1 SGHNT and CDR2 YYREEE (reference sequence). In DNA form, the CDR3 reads TGTGCCAGCAGCATCAGGGGGCAGGGCGAAAAACTGTTTTTT. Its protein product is CASSIRGQGEKLFF.

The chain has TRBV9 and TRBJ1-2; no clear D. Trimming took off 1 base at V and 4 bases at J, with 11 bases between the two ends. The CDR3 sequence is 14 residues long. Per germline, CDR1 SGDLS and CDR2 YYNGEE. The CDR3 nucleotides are TGTGCCAGCAGCGTAACGGAAGGAGGCTATGGCTACACCTTC. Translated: CASSVTEGGYGYTF.

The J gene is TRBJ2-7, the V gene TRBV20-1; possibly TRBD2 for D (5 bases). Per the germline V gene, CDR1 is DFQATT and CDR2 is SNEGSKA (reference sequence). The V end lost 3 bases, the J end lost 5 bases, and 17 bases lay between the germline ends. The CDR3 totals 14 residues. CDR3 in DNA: TGCAGTGCTAGTCAGAGATACCGGGGAAACGAGCAGTACTTC. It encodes CSASQRYRGNEQYF.

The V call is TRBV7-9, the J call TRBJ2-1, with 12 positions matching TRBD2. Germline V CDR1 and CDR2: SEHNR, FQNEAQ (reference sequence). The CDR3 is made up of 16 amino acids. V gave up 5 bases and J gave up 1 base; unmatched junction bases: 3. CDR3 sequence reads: CASSTGTSGSYNEQFF. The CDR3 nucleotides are TGTGCCAGCAGCACCGGGACTAGCGGGTCCTACAATGAGCAGTTCTTC.

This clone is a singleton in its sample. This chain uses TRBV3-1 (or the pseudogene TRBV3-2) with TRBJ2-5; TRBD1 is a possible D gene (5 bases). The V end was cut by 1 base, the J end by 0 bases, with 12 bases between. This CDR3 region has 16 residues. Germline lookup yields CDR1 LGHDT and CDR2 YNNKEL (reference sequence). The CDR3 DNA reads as TGTGCCAGCAGCCAAGCCCCTCCAGGGTACCAAGAGACCCAGTACTTC. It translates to CASSQAPPGYQETQYF.

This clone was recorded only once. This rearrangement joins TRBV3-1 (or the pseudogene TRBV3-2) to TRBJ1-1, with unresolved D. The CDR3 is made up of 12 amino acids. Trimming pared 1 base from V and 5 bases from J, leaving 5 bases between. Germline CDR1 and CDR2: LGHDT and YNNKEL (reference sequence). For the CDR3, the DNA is TGTGCCAGCAGCCAAGGGAGGACTGAAGCTTTCTTT. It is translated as CASSQGRTEAFF.

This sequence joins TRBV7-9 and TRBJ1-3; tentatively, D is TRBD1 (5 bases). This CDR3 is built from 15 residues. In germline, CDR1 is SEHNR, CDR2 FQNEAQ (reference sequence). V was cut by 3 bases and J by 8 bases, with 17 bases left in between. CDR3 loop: CASSFRANSGYTIYF. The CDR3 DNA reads TGTGCCAGCAGCTTCCGGGCCAACTCAGGGTACACCATATATTTT. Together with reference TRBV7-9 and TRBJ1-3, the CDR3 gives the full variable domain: DTGVSQNPRHKITKRGQNVTFRCDPISEHNRLYWYRQTLGQGPEFLTYFQNEAQLEKSRLLSDRFSAERPKGSFSTLEIQRTEQGDSAMYLCASSFRANSGYTIYFGEGSWLTVV.

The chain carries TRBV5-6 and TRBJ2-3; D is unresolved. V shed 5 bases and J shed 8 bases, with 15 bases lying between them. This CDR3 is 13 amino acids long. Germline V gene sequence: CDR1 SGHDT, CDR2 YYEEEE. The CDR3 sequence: CASSYNPDGTQYF. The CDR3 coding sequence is TGTGCCAGCAGTTACAACCCCGATGGTACGCAGTATTTT.

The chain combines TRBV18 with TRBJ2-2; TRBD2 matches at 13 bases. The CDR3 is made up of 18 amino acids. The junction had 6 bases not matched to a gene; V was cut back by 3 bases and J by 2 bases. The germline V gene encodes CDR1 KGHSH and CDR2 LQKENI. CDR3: CASSPFGLAGANTGELFF. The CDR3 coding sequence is TGTGCCAGCTCACCCTTCGGACTAGCGGGGGCCAACACCGGGGAGCTGTTTTTT.

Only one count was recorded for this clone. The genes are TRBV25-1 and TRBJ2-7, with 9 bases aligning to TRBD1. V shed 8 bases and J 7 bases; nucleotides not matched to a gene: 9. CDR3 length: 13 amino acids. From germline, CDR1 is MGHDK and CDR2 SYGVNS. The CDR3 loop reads CASGLGQGREQYF. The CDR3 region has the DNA TGTGCCAGCGGTTTGGGACAGGGTCGTGAGCAGTACTTC.

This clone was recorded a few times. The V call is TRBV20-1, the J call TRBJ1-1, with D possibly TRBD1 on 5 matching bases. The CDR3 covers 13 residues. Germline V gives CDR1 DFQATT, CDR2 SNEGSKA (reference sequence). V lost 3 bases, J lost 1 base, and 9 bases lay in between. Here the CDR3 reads CSASRQPNTEAFF. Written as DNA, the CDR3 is TGCAGTGCTAGTAGACAGCCGAACACTGAAGCTTTCTTT.

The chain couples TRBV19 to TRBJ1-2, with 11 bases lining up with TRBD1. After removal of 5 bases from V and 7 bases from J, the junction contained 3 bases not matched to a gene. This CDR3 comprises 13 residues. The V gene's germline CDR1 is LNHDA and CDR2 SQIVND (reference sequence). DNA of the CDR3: TGTGCCAGTAGTGTGGGACAGGGGGTTGGCTACACCTTC. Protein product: CASSVGQGVGYTF.

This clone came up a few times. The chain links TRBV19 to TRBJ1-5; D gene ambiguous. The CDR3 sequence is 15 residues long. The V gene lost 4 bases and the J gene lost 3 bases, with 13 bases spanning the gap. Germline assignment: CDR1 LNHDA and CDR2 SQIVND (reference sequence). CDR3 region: CASSKLEGYNQPQHF. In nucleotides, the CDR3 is TGTGCCAGTAGTAAGTTGGAGGGTTACAATCAGCCCCAGCATTTT. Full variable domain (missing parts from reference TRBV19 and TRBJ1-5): DGGITQSPKYLFRKEGQNVTLSCEQNLNHDAMYWYRQDPGQGLRLIYYSQIVNDFQKGDIAEGYSVSREKKESFPLTVTSAQKNPTAFYLCASSKLEGYNQPQHFGDGTRLSIL.

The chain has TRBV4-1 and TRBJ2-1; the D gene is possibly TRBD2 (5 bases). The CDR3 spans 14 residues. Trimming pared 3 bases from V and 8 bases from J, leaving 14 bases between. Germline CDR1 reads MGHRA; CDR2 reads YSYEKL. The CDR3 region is CASSHHGISDEQFF. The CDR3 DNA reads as TGCGCCAGCAGCCATCACGGGATTAGTGATGAGCAGTTCTTC.